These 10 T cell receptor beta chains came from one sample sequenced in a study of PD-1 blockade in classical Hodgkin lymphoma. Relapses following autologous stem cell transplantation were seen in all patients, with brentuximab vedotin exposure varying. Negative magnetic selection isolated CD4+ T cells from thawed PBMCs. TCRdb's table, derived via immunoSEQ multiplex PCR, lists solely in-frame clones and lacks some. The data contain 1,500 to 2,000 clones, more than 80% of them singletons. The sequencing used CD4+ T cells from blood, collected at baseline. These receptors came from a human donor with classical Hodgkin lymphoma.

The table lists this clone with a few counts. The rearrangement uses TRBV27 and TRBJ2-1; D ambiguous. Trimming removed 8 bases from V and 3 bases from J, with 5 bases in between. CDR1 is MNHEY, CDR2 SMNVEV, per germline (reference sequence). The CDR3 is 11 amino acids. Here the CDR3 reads CASVSYNEQFF. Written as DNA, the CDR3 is TGTGCCAGCGTTAGCTACAATGAGCAGTTCTTC.

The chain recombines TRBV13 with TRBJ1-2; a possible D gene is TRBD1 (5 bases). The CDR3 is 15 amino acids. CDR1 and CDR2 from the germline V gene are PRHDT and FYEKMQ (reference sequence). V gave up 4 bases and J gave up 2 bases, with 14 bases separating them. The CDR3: CASSYEGRANYGYTF. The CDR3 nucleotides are TGTGCCAGCAGCTACGAGGGGAGAGCGAACTATGGCTACACCTTC.

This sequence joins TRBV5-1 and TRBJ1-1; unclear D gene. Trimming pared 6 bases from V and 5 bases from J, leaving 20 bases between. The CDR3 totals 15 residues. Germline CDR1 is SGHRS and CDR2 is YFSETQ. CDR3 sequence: CASMSQASRETEAFF. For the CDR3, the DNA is TGCGCCAGCATGTCCCAAGCTAGTAGGGAGACTGAAGCTTTCTTT. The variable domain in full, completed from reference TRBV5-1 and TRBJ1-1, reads KAGVTQTPRYLIKTRGQQVTLSCSPISGHRSVSWYQQTPGQGLQFLFEYFSETQRNKGNFPGRFSGRQFSNSRSEMNVSTLELGDSALYLCASMSQASRETEAFFGQGTRLTVV.

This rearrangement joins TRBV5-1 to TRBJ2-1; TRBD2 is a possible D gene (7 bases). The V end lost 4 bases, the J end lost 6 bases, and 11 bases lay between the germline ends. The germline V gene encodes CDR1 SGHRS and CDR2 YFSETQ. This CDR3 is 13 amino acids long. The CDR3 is CASSRGGGNEQFF. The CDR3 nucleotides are TGCGCCAGCAGCCGGGGAGGGGGCAATGAGCAGTTCTTC.

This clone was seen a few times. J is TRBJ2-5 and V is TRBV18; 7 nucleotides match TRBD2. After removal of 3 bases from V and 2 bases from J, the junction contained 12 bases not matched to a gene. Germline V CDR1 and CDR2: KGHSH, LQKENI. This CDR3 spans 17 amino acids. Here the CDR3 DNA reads TGTGCCAGCTCACCCCTGACCGCGTTGCGGGGGCAAGAGACCCAGTACTTC. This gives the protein CASSPLTALRGQETQYF.

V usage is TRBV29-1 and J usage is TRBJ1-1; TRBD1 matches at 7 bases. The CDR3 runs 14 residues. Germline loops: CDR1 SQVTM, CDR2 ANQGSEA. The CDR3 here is CRDIWRTGATEAFF. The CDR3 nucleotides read TGCAGGGATATATGGAGGACAGGCGCCACTGAAGCTTTCTTT.

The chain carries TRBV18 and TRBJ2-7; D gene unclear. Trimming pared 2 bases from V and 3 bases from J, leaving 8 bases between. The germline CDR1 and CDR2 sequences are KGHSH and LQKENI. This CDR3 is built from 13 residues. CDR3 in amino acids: CASSPGRYYEQYF. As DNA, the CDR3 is TGTGCCAGCTCACCAGGCAGATACTACGAGCAGTACTTC.

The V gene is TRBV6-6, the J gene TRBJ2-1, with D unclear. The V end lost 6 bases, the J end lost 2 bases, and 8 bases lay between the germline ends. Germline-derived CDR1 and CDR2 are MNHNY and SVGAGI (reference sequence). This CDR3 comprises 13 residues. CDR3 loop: CASSTTTYNEQFF. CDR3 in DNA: TGTGCCAGCAGCACTACCACCTACAATGAGCAGTTCTTC.

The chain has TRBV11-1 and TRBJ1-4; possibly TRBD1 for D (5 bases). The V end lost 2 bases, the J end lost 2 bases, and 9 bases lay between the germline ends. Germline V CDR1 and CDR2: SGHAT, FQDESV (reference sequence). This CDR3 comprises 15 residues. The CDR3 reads CASSLRWGTNEKLFF. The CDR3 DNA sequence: TGTGCCAGCAGCTTACGATGGGGGACTAATGAAAAACTGTTTTTT.

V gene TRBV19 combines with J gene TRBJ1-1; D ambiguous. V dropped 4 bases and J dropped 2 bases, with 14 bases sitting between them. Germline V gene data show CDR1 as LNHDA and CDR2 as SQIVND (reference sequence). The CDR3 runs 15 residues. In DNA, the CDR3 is TGTGCCAGTAGTACTAGGGCACGGTTCAACACTGAAGCTTTCTTT. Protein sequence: CASSTRARFNTEAFF.